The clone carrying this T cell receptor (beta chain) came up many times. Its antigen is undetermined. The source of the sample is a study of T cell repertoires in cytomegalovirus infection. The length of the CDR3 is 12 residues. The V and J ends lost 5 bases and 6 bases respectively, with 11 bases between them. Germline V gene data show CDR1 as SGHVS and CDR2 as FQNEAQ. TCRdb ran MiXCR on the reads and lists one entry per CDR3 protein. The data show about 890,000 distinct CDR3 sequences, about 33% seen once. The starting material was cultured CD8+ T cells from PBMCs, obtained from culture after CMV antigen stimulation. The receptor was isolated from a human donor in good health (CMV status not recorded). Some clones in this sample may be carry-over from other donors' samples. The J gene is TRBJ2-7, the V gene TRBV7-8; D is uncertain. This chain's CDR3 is CASSPGSSEQYF. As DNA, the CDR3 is TGTGCCAGCAGCCCAGGCTCTTCCGAGCAGTACTTC.